The rows below give T cell receptor beta chains drawn from one sample of a study of blood T cell repertoires in COVID-19. Measured with immunoSEQ multiplex PCR; TCRdb has only the in-frame clones, and not every one. The top ten clones hold under 3% of a sample with 200,000 to 250,000 clones, about 87% of them seen once. The sample was PBMCs or T cells enriched from blood (not recorded which). These receptors were taken from a woman in her twenties or thirties who had recovered from COVID-19. The CDR3 runs from the conserved cysteine through the conserved F or W. The D gene is left open where the match is weak. Some rows mark clone size as missing; the rest say once, few, many or name a class of expanded clone.

D	V	J	size	DNA	CDR3
TRBD1	TRBV4-3	TRBJ2-2	.	TGCGCCAGCAGCCAAGACAGGGGGCTTCCCGGGGAGCTGTTTTTT	CASSQDRGLPGELFF
.	TRBV7-2	TRBJ2-5	.	TGTGCCAGCAGCTTAGAACAGGGGAGGGAGACCCAGTACTTC	CASSLEQGRETQYF
TRBD1	TRBV5-6	TRBJ1-2	.	TGTGCCAGCAGCATTACAGGGGACGCTAACTATGGCTACACCTTC	CASSITGDANYGYTF
.	TRBV11-3	TRBJ1-1	.	TGTGCCAGCAGCCCGTCCCGGGGAGGGGGTCGGGCTTTCTTT	CASSPSRGGGRAFF
.	TRBV6-5	TRBJ1-1	.	TGTGCCAGCAGGACTTTCGGTGGGAACACTGAAGCTTTCTTT	CASRTFGGNTEAFF
TRBD2	TRBV27	TRBJ2-5	.	TGTGCCAGCAGTTCGACTAGCGGACAAGAGACCCAGTACTTC	CASSSTSGQETQYF
.	TRBV2	TRBJ1-4	.	TGTGCCAGCAGTGCTCCGGTTAATGAAAAACTGTTTTTT	CASSAPVNEKLFF
.	TRBV12-5	TRBJ2-1	.	TGTGCTAGTGACTATATCGGAGGTGATGAGCAGTTCTTC	CASDYIGGDEQFF
.	TRBV14	TRBJ1-4	.	TGTGCCAGCACCTCAGGGGAGCGCAATGAAAAACTGTTTTTT	CASTSGERNEKLFF
.	TRBV19	TRBJ1-2	.	TGTGCCTCCAAACAACAGGGAGCTAACTATGGCTACACCTTC	CASKQQGANYGYTF
TRBD1	TRBV18	TRBJ1-2	.	TGTGCCAGCTCATCAAACAGGGGGCTGAACTATGGCTACACCTTC	CASSSNRGLNYGYTF
TRBD1	TRBV7-2	TRBJ1-2	few	TGTGCCAGCAGCTTAGACCCCCGGACAGGGGGCGGCTACACCTTC	CASSLDPRTGGGYTF
.	TRBV18	TRBJ2-2	.	TGTGCCAGCTCACCAGCTAGCGCGAACACCGGGGAGCTGTTTTTT	CASSPASANTGELFF
TRBD2	TRBV27	TRBJ2-3	.	TGTGCCAGCAGTTTTGCGGGGGAGACAGATACGCAGTATTTT	CASSFAGETDTQYF
.	TRBV7-3	TRBJ1-6	.	TGTGCCAGCAGCTTATATTCCAGGGTAAATAATTCACCCCTCCACTTT	CASSLYSRVNNSPLHF
TRBD1	TRBV15	TRBJ1-5	.	TGTGCCACCAGCGCCGACAACAGGGGGGGCCGTAGCAATCAGCCCCAGCATTTT	CATSADNRGGRSNQPQHF
TRBD2	TRBV24-1	TRBJ2-1	.	TGTGCCACCAGTGGGGTTAGCGGGGGGGCCCACAATGAGCAGTTCTTC	CATSGVSGGAHNEQFF
.	TRBV15	TRBJ1-2	.	TGTGCCACGCCGTCAGGGGCAGATGGCTACACCTTC	CATPSGADGYTF
TRBD1	TRBV9	TRBJ2-1	.	TGTGCCAGCAGCGTAGTAGGGCGGACAGGGGATGAGCAGTTCTTC	CASSVVGRTGDEQFF
TRBD1	TRBV6-2/TRBV6-3	TRBJ1-1	.	TGTGCCAGCAGTTATGGTGGGACAGGGAGAACTGAAGCTTTCTTT	CASSYGGTGRTEAFF
TRBD2	TRBV5-1	TRBJ2-1	.	TGCGCCAGCAGCAGACCTCTAGCGGGGGGGCCGGATGAGCAGTTCTTC	CASSRPLAGGPDEQFF
TRBD2	TRBV5-8	TRBJ2-1	.	TGTGCCAGCAGCTCCCGGGACAGGTTAATAGCGGGGGGGGACAATGAGCAGTTCTTC	CASSSRDRLIAGGDNEQFF
TRBD2	TRBV15	TRBJ2-2	.	TGTGCCACCAGCAGAGTAAGCGGGGGGCGGACCGGGGAGCTGTTTTTT	CATSRVSGGRTGELFF
.	TRBV6-1	TRBJ1-2	.	TGTGCCAGCAGTGATCTGGCAGGGTCCTATGGCTACACCTTC	CASSDLAGSYGYTF
.	TRBV3-1/TRBV3-2	TRBJ2-7	.	TGTGCCAGCAGCCAAGTGAGCGACAGCTCCTACGAGCAGTACTTC	CASSQVSDSSYEQYF
TRBD1	TRBV7-9	TRBJ1-2	.	TGTGCCAGCAGCTCTAATTTCAGGACAGGGAGATATGGCTACACCTTC	CASSSNFRTGRYGYTF
TRBD1	TRBV6-5	TRBJ1-2	.	TGTGCCAGCAGTTACGTAAATCAGGGGGCAAACTATGGCTACACCTTC	CASSYVNQGANYGYTF
.	TRBV12-3/TRBV12-4	TRBJ2-4	.	TGTGCCAGCAGTACGGGACTGCAAAACATTCAGTACTTC	CASSTGLQNIQYF
.	TRBV20-1	TRBJ1-2	once	TGCAGTGCTAGGCCTATATATGGCTACACCTTC	CSARPIYGYTF
.	TRBV6-2/TRBV6-3	TRBJ1-6	once	TGTGCCAGCAGTAAACGAAGCGACAGCCCCTTCCGTAATTCACCCCTCCACTTT	CASSKRSDSPFRNSPLHF
.	TRBV4-1	TRBJ1-1	few	TGCGCCAGCAGCCTCCGGGGACTCGGTGAAGCTTTCTTT	CASSLRGLGEAFF
.	TRBV3-1/TRBV3-2	TRBJ1-2	once	TGTGCCAGCAGCCGCCAAGGGGTGGGTAACTATGGCTACACCTTC	CASSRQGVGNYGYTF
TRBD1	TRBV9	TRBJ2-4	.	TGTGCCAGCAGCGTAGGATGGACAGGGGGCGACATTCAGTACTTC	CASSVGWTGGDIQYF
.	TRBV5-5	TRBJ1-2	.	TGTGCCAGCAGCTTGGGGCAGATTAACTATGGCTACACCTTC	CASSLGQINYGYTF
TRBD1	TRBV7-9	TRBJ1-1	.	TGTGCCAACAACAGGGGAGAGGGCACTGAAGCTTTCTTT	CANNRGEGTEAFF
TRBD1	TRBV6-5	TRBJ1-1	.	TGTGCCAGCACTAGAGAAGGACAGGGGACTGAAGCTTTCTTT	CASTREGQGTEAFF
TRBD2	TRBV6-1	TRBJ2-3	.	TGTGCCAGCAGTGAAGCGGCGGGAGGGGGCACAGATACGCAGTATTTT	CASSEAAGGGTDTQYF
.	TRBV7-9	TRBJ1-1	.	TGTGCCAGCAGCTTAGCCGGACAAACTATGAACACTGAAGCTTTCTTT	CASSLAGQTMNTEAFF
TRBD2	TRBV6-5	TRBJ2-7	once	TGTGCCTCCTCTAGCGGGGGGGACTCCTACGAGCAGTACTTC	CASSSGGDSYEQYF
.	TRBV19	TRBJ1-5	.	TGTGCCAGTAGTATTAATCTTATGAGCAATCAGCCCCAGCATTTT	CASSINLMSNQPQHF
.	TRBV18	TRBJ2-3	.	TGTGCCAGCTCACCACCAGGGGCAGATACGCAGTATTTT	CASSPPGADTQYF